This T cell receptor (beta chain) emerged from a study of blood T cell repertoires in COVID-19 (TCRdb year 2020). Concerning the study at large: Collaborator samples came from the United States, Italy and Spain and covered acute and convalescent phases of COVID-19. The prospective study material was composed of cDNA or gDNA derived from T cells, B-cell-depleted T cells, or PBMCs. Deeply sampled blood TCRbeta repertoires from subjects exposed to, actively infected with, or recovered from COVID-19 were included in the dataset. The repertoires were released in a freely available public database meant as a resource for research on the immune response to SARS-CoV-2. The samples were drawn from the first 160 participants of the ongoing ImmuneRACE study and from 1,254 subjects provided by 6 global collaborators. Sample metadata almost always included a de-identified subject ID, COVID-19 status, age in years and sex. Where available, HLA class I and class II types were obtained from metadata supplied by the sample provider rather than from assay-based typing.

TCRbeta CDR3 regions were amplified from genomic DNA using the immunoSEQ Assay, a bias-controlled multiplex PCR. In the source study's methods: The number of nucleated cells in each sample was estimated from the amplification of reference gene primers within the assay. Sequence reads were collapsed and filtered to measure the absolute abundance of every unique TCRbeta CDR3 rearrangement. Productive Simpson clonality was computed per sample as the square root of Simpson's diversity index over productive rearrangements. The table comes from immuneACCESS by way of TCRdb, which keeps in-frame sequences with V and J called. Part of the clones is missing from these tables; in studies checked, under half for an unresolved V gene and the rest for unknown reasons. Clone size and V and J calls were adopted from that table, with D and trimming inferred from the DNA. The table for this sample lists about 170,000 clones; around 90% of them were counted only once. The ten most abundant clones make up more than 2% of the sample.

About this clone: The antigen it recognizes is unknown. Base qualities are not provided; no much larger clone lies one nucleotide away.

V is clipped by 5 bases and J by 8 bases, and the sequence between their germline boundaries is 12 bases long. The CDR3 has 13 amino acids, counting the end cysteine and phenylalanine. The DNA shown is the 39-base CDR3, in frame from base 1. As encoded in the germline V gene, CDR1 is MNHEY while CDR2 is SVGAGI. The paper as a whole reports these results and caveats: The quantity of clinical and demographic metadata differed by source and by participant and was supplied without curation.

A second Seattle source provided samples from volunteer blood donors who had recovered from COVID-19. Collaborating institutions collected whole blood in K2EDTA tubes following their own protocols. For TCRbeta analysis, collaborator samples were shipped as frozen whole blood, as isolated PBMCs, or as DNA extracted from either sample type. The sequence came from a man over 45 who had recovered from COVID-19. The chain is encoded by TRBV6-5 joined to TRBJ1-4; perhaps TRBD1 is the D gene, with 6 bases matching. Sequencing was performed on peripheral blood. At the DNA level, the sequence is TGTGCCAGCAGTCCGCGGACAGCCGAAAAACTGTTTTTT. It specifies CASSPRTAEKLFF.